The clone carrying this T cell receptor (beta chain) showed up just a few times. Its antigen is unknown. Since no conserved phenylalanine or tryptophan closes the CDR3, a read error is the likely cause. Germline-derived CDR1 and CDR2 are SNHLY and FYNNEI. The germline V and J ends were trimmed by 3 bases and 8 bases, with 13 bases remaining between them. This CDR3 is built from 14 residues. These data are taken from a study of metastatic and nonmetastatic thyroid tumors. At the level of the study: Malignant and benign thyroid patients had repertoires compared in peripheral blood and tumor or nodule tissue. Overall study results and limits: It was reportedly found that TCR beta diversity was significantly higher in malignant thyroid tumors than in benign nodules, a difference seen in both blood and tumor samples.

In the study's own analysis: Differences in CDR3 between clinicopathological groups were drawn on to build a classifier intended to discriminate distant-metastatic papillary thyroid cancer patients. With MiXCR, TCRdb called clones anew from the PCR reads. In this record, the V and J calls reflect TCRdb's handling and not the investigators' own analysis. The profile shows about 16,000 clones, around 23% of them singletons. Before thyroid surgery, none of the patients had received any treatment. The genes are TRBV2 and TRBJ1-4; D remains unclear. This clonotype was obtained from a female donor with papillary thyroid cancer or a benign thyroid nodule (not recorded which). Some clones in this sample may be carry-over from other donors' samples. What was sequenced was adjacent normal tissue. CDR3 in amino acids: CASSERFGREKLFS. The CDR3 nucleotides are TGTGCCAGCAGTGAGCGGTTCGGGCGAGAAAAACTGTTTTCT.